This T cell receptor beta chain was obtained from a study of PD-L1 blockade in urothelial cancer. Study background: Patients commenced intravenous atezolizumab, 1,200 mg every 3 weeks, in about 2014.

CDR3 size: 16 residues. Germline CDR1 SGHDT, CDR2 YYEEEE. V lost 0 bases to trimming and J lost 4 bases; unmatched junction nucleotides: 4. Method: immunoSEQ multiplex PCR; TCRdb's copy keeps in-frame clones and lacks some. The table lists 50,000 or so clones, 84% of them singletons. Study-wide results and limits: Where pretreatment blood TCR clonality fell below the median, better survival was predicted.

Comment on this clone: What it binds is not known.

Time point of the sample: pretreatment peripheral blood. This receptor was identified in a man aged 50 to 59 with urothelial cancer. Here the sequenced sample was PBMCs, taken around atezolizumab (anti-PD-L1) treatment. The chain is built from TRBV5-6 and TRBJ2-5, with TRBD2 identical over 12 bases. The CDR3 sequence is CASSLELLAGGETQYF. The CDR3 DNA sequence: TGTGCCAGCAGCTTGGAACTACTAGCGGGGGGAGAGACCCAGTACTTC.